Shown below are 19 T cell receptor beta chains from a single sample sequenced in a study of T cell responses to AZD1222 COVID-19 vaccine (dated by TCRdb to the early 2020s). The label giving this sample's time point can be read as: about 28 days (+/-7) after the second vaccine dose. Library creation used the immunoSEQ multiplex PCR assay. TCRdb retrieved this table from immuneACCESS and kept in-frame rearrangements only. Not all clones are present; in checked studies, unresolved V genes account for under half, and no reason is known for the remainder. This sample holds 100,000 to 120,000 clones; around 90% were observed only once. The ten largest account for roughly 14% of the sample. This specimen consisted of peripheral blood, obtained 28 days after the second AZD1222 dose. These receptors originate from an adult who received the AZD1222 COVID-19 vaccine.

This chain links TRBV3-1 (or the pseudogene TRBV3-2) with TRBJ2-3, with D perhaps TRBD2 (5 bases). Germline CDR1 is LGHDT and CDR2 is YNNKEL (reference sequence). V dropped 1 base and J dropped 6 bases, with 14 bases sitting between them. The CDR3 spans 15 residues. The CDR3: CASSQGGRIWDTQYF. The CDR3 DNA follows: TGTGCCAGCAGCCAAGGAGGGCGGATCTGGGATACGCAGTATTTT.

The CDR3 DNA follows: TGTGCCAGCAGTTTAACTTTTCGGAGGGATGAAAAACTGTTTTTT. This translates into CASSLTFRRDEKLFF. This chain links TRBV27 with TRBJ1-4; D is ambiguous. This CDR3 region has 15 residues. With 2 bases removed from V and 6 bases from J, the gap between germline ends came to 13 bases. Looked up from germline, CDR1 is MNHEY and CDR2 is SMNVEV (reference sequence).

In this sample, this clone turned up once. The J gene is TRBJ1-2, the V gene TRBV19, with D perhaps TRBD1 (5 bases). Germline-derived CDR1 and CDR2 are LNHDA and SQIVND (reference sequence). The CDR3 runs 16 residues. V shed 2 bases and J shed 5 bases, with 18 bases lying between them. CDR3 nucleotides: TGTGCCAGTAGTATACAGGCCTCGGGACCTTTTTATGGCTACACCTTC. Its translation is CASSIQASGPFYGYTF.

The rearrangement uses TRBV27 and TRBJ1-5, with 10 bases identical to TRBD1. The CDR3 is made up of 15 amino acids. Germline CDR1 is MNHEY and CDR2 is SMNVEV (reference sequence). The V gene end was trimmed by 8 bases and the J gene end by 3 bases; junction bases not matched to a gene: 7. CDR3 residues: CASGRDRGLNQPQHF. The CDR3 DNA follows: TGTGCCAGCGGCCGGGACAGGGGCCTCAATCAGCCCCAGCATTTT.

CDR3 protein: CASSKAVWPGNEKLFF. DNA of the CDR3: TGTGCCAGCAGCAAAGCGGTCTGGCCAGGGAATGAAAAACTGTTTTTT. The V call is TRBV21-1, the J call TRBJ1-4; the table's D call, TRBD1, was not checked against the DNA. TRBV21-1 is a pseudogene segment. CDR3 size: 16 residues.

V is TRBV28 and J is TRBJ2-7; the match to TRBD1 covers 10 bases. J lost 2 bases, V lost 5 bases, and 9 bases had no gene match. This CDR3 spans 16 amino acids. The germline CDR1 and CDR2 sequences are MDHEN and SYDVKM. The CDR3 spells CASSLGTGASTYEQYF. The CDR3 DNA reads TGTGCCAGCAGTCTCGGGACAGGGGCCTCAACCTACGAGCAGTACTTC.

The rearrangement uses TRBV7-9 and TRBJ1-2; D may be TRBD1 (5 bases). The CDR3 is made up of 13 amino acids. Trimming removed 3 bases from V and 4 bases from J, with 9 bases in between. Germline assignment: CDR1 SEHNR and CDR2 FQNEAQ (reference sequence). The chain's CDR3 is CASSFDSLYGYTF. CDR3 nucleotides: TGTGCCAGCAGCTTCGACAGTCTCTATGGCTACACCTTC.

The J gene is TRBJ1-5, the V gene TRBV6-5, with TRBD1 identical over 11 bases. The V gene end was trimmed by 4 bases and the J gene end by 6 bases; junction bases not matched to a gene: 8. The length of the CDR3 is 16 residues. From germline, CDR1 is MNHEY and CDR2 SVGAGI. For the CDR3, the DNA is TGTGCCAGCAGTTTCACCGGGACAGGGGGTTTTCAGCCCCAGCATTTT. Translating gives CASSFTGTGGFQPQHF.

The V gene is TRBV20-1, the J gene TRBJ1-4; D gene ambiguous. V lost 3 bases to trimming and J lost 8 bases, with 13 bases between them. CDR1 and CDR2 from the germline V gene are DFQATT and SNEGSKA (reference sequence). The CDR3 consists of 13 residues. The DNA for the CDR3 is TGCAGTGCTAGTGACGGGGTGGAAGAAAAACTGTTTTTT. Protein product: CSASDGVEEKLFF.

This clone occurred many times. The chain recombines TRBV2 with TRBJ2-5; 16 positions match TRBD2. Germline CDR1 reads SNHLY; CDR2 reads FYNNEI. CDR3 length: 19 residues. V shed 7 bases, J shed 5 bases, and the junction held 16 bases outside the gene matches. For the CDR3, the DNA is TGTGCCAGCATGGGAACTGCGGGACTAGCGGGGGGGCCCGAGGAGACCCAGTACTTC. This gives the protein CASMGTAGLAGGPEETQYF.

The chain couples TRBV28 to TRBJ1-2; no clear D gene. This CDR3 contains 11 residues. Trimming left V 7 bases short and J 2 bases short, with 5 bases between. CDR1 MDHEN and CDR2 SYDVKM come from the germline V gene. The CDR3: CASTRNYGYTF. CDR3 sequence (DNA): TGTGCCAGCACCCGGAACTATGGCTACACCTTC.

The chain couples TRBV2 to TRBJ1-1; 8 positions agree with TRBD1. This CDR3 has 14 amino acids. CDR1 and CDR2 from the germline V gene are SNHLY and FYNNEI. J lost 4 bases, V lost 1 base, and 2 bases had no gene match. DNA for the CDR3: TGTGCCAGCAGTGAAGGACAGGGGACCACTGAAGCTTTCTTT. Translation: CASSEGQGTTEAFF.

This chain joins TRBV28 and TRBJ1-6; the D is unclear. V dropped 6 bases and J dropped 5 bases, with 14 bases sitting between them. The germline V gene encodes CDR1 MDHEN and CDR2 SYDVKM. This CDR3 contains 15 residues. The CDR3 DNA is TGTGCCAGCAGCCGAGTTCAAGGCAATAATTCACCCCTCCACTTT. Amino acids: CASSRVQGNNSPLHF.

This sequence joins TRBV3-1 (or the pseudogene TRBV3-2) and TRBJ1-4; D gene uncertain. V lost 1 base, J lost 15 bases, and 12 bases lay in between. The CDR3 extends over 12 amino acids. Looked up from germline, CDR1 is LGHDT and CDR2 is YNNKEL (reference sequence). The CDR3 region is CASSQATRSLFF. CDR3 in DNA: TGTGCCAGCAGCCAAGCGACACGATCGTTGTTTTTT.

The V gene is TRBV18, the J gene TRBJ2-1; 9 bases are shared with TRBD1. V was pared by 4 bases and J by 10 bases, with 14 bases of the junction left unmatched. There are 16 residues in the CDR3. Germline V CDR1 and CDR2: KGHSH, LQKENI. The CDR3 coding sequence is TGTGCCAGCTCACTTACCGCCGGGACAGGGAGAGGGGAGCAGTTCTTC. Translation gives CASSLTAGTGRGEQFF. The complete variable domain, with remaining parts taken from reference TRBV18 and TRBJ2-1, reads NAGVMQNPRHLVRRRGQEARLRCSPMKGHSHVYWYRQLPEEGLKFMVYLQKENIIDESGMPKERFSAEFPKEGPSILRIQQVVRGDSAAYFCASSLTAGTGRGEQFFGPGTRLTVL.

The chain joins TRBV30 to TRBJ2-7; 7 bases align to TRBD1. CDR1 GTSNPN and CDR2 SVGIG come from the germline V gene (reference sequence). With 5 bases clipped from V and 5 bases from J, the junction kept 6 bases outside the gene matches. The length of the CDR3 is 12 residues. The CDR3 sequence: CAWGLQGNEQYF. The DNA of the CDR3 is TGTGCCTGGGGCTTACAGGGGAACGAGCAGTACTTC.

The count of this clone is one. The chain employs TRBV6-5 and TRBJ1-2; D ambiguous. The ends were cut back, 0 bases at V and 8 bases at J, with 10 bases in the middle. CDR3 length equals 13 residues. Per the germline V gene, CDR1 is MNHEY and CDR2 is SVGAGI. CDR3 region: CASSYSGQYGYTF. The CDR3, as DNA: TGTGCCAGCAGTTACTCAGGGCAATACGGCTACACCTTC.

The DNA of the CDR3 is TGTGCCAGCAGTGACTCATCGGCGGCCCCCTCCTACGAGCAGTACTTC. This gives the protein CASSDSSAAPSYEQYF. The chain has TRBV6-4 and TRBJ2-7; no clear D gene. CDR3 length: 16 residues. V lost 0 bases and J 0 bases, leaving 12 bases between the germline ends. Germline V CDR1 and CDR2: MRHNA, SNTAGT.

On this clone itself: One end of the junction fails to match germline, which may point to a read error. The V and J genes are TRBV7-7 and TRBJ1-3; D unclear. Germline CDR1 and CDR2: SSHAT and FNYEAQ (reference sequence). The CDR3 has 13 residues. The CDR3 DNA reads as TGTGCTAGCAGCACGACACCTGGAAACACCATATATTTT. It specifies CASSTTPGNTIYF.